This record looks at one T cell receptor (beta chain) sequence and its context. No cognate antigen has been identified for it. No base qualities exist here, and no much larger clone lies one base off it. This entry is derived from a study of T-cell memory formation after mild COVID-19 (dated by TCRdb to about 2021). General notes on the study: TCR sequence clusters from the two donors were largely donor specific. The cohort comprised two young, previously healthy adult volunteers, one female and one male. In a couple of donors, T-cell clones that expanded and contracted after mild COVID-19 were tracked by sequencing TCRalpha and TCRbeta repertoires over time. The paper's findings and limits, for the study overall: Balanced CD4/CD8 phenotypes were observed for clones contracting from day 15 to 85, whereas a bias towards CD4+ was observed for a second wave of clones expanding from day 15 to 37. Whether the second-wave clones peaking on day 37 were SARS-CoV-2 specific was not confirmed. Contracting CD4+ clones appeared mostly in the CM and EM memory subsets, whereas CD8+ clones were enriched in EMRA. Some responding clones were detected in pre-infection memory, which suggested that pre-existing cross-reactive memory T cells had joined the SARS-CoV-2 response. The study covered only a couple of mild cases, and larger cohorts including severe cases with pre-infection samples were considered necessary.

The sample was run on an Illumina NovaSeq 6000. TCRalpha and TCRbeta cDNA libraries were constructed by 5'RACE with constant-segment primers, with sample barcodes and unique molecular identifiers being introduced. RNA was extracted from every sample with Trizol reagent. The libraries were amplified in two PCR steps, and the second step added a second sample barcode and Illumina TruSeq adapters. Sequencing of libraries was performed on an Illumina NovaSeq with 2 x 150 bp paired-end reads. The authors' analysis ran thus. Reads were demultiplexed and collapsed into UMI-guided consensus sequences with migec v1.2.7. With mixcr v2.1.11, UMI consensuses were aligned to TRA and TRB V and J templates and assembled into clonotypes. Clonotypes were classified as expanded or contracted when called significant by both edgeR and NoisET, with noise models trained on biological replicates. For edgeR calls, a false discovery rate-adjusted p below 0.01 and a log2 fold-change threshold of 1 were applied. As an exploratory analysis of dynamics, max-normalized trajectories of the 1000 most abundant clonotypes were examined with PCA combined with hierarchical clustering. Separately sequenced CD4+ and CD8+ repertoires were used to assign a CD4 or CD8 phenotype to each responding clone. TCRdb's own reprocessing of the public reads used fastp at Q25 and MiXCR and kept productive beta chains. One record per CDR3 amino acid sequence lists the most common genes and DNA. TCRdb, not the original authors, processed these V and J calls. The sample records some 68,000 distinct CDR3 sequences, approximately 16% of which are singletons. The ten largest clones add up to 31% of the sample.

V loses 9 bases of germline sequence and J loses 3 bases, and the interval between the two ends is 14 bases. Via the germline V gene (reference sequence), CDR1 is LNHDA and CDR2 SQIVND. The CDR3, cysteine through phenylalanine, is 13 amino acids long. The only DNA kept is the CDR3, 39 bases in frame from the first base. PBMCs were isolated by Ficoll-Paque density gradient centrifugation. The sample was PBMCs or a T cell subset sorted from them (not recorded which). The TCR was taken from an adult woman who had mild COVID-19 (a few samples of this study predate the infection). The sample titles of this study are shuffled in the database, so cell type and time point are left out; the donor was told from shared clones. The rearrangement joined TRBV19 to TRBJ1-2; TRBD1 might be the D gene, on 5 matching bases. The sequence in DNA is TGTGCCAGCACGCGATGGGGGGACTATGGCTACACCTTC. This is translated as CASTRWGDYGYTF.